This is a list of T cell receptor beta chains from one sample in a study of blood T cell repertoires in COVID-19. Produced via immunoSEQ multiplex PCR; TCRdb's table is partial and in-frame only. The sample lists about 59,000 clones, approximately 80% occurring once. The sample taken for sequencing was peripheral blood. All receptors derive from a woman older than 75 with active or convalescent COVID-19. Both conserved end residues are part of each CDR3. A D gene is named only where the DNA matches it firmly. Only part of the rows carry a size: once, few, many, or a class if the clone is expanded.

TRBD1,.,TRBV7-9,TRBJ1-2,CASSYGDSRNYGYTF,TGTGCCAGCAGCTATGGGGACAGTAGGAACTATGGCTACACCTTC
.,.,TRBV27,TRBJ1-5,CASSRTASNQPQHF,TGTGCCAGCAGTAGGACAGCTAGCAATCAGCCCCAGCATTTT
.,.,TRBV19,TRBJ1-5,CASSIVPGNQPQHF,TGTGCCAGTAGTATAGTCCCAGGGAATCAGCCCCAGCATTTT
.,.,TRBV7-2,TRBJ1-6,CASSSDSFNSPLHF,TGTGCCAGCAGCTCGGACAGTTTTAATTCACCCCTCCACTTT
TRBD1,.,TRBV2,TRBJ2-3,CASTGQGMTDTQYF,TGTGCCAGCACTGGACAGGGAATGACAGATACGCAGTATTTT
TRBD1,.,TRBV29-1,TRBJ2-7,CSVEGQGTLVKQYF,TGCAGCGTTGAAGGACAGGGGACTCTTGTGAAGCAGTACTTC
.,.,TRBV10-1,TRBJ1-1,CASSESRGEAFF,TGCGCCAGCAGTGAGTCGCGAGGGGAAGCTTTCTTT
.,.,TRBV6-2/TRBV6-3,TRBJ1-1,CASSTPGLSEAFF,TGTGCCAGCAGTACTCCAGGGTTATCCGAAGCTTTCTTT
TRBD1,.,TRBV7-3,TRBJ2-1,CASSLDRASYNEQFF,TGTGCCAGCAGCCTAGACAGGGCCTCCTACAATGAGCAGTTCTTC
.,.,TRBV15,TRBJ1-1,CATSRDQAGIGEAFF,TGTGCCACCAGCAGAGATCAGGCAGGCATCGGTGAAGCTTTCTTT
TRBD1,.,TRBV12-3/TRBV12-4,TRBJ1-2,CASSLGQGSGYTF,TGTGCCAGCAGTTTGGGACAGGGGAGTGGCTACACCTTC
.,.,TRBV5-4,TRBJ1-2,CASSQQLNYGYTF,TGTGCCAGCAGCCAACAACTAAACTATGGCTACACCTTC
.,.,TRBV4-3,TRBJ1-2,CASSQAEGSGYTF,TGCGCCAGCAGCCAAGCGGAGGGTTCTGGCTACACCTTC
.,once,TRBV10-3,TRBJ1-1,CAISEGRGVEAFF,TGTGCCATCAGTGAAGGCAGAGGCGTCGAAGCTTTCTTT
.,.,TRBV20-1,TRBJ1-2,CSALQVYGYTF,TGCAGTGCCTTACAGGTCTATGGCTACACCTTC
.,.,TRBV10-1,TRBJ1-1,CASSPNPTTGYTEAFF,TGCGCCAGCAGCCCTAACCCGACTACGGGATACACTGAAGCTTTCTTT
.,.,TRBV7-9,TRBJ1-2,CASSHAGSANYGYTF,TGTGCCAGCAGCCATGCAGGGTCGGCGAACTATGGCTACACCTTC
TRBD1,.,TRBV14,TRBJ1-6,CASSQLTGSVSPLHF,TGTGCCAGCAGCCAGCTGACAGGGTCTGTTTCACCCCTCCACTTT
.,.,TRBV7-2,TRBJ1-1,CASSLPGTLNTEAFF,TGTGCCAGCAGCTTACCCGGGACACTGAACACTGAAGCTTTCTTT
.,once,TRBV10-1,TRBJ1-1,CASIPVLDSFYTEAFF,TGCGCCAGCATCCCGGTCCTGGACAGCTTTTACACTGAAGCTTTCTTT
TRBD1,.,TRBV2,TRBJ1-1,CASSLARGSTEAFF,TGTGCCAGCAGTTTGGCCAGGGGGAGCACTGAAGCTTTCTTT
TRBD1,.,TRBV28,TRBJ2-7,CASSLPGTGLGEQYF,TGTGCCAGCAGTTTACCCGGGACAGGGCTTGGCGAGCAGTACTTC
.,.,TRBV7-9,TRBJ2-7,CASSLSLGGGVYEQYF,TGTGCCAGCAGCTTATCCCTAGGTGGCGGGGTTTACGAGCAGTACTTC
.,few,TRBV2,TRBJ2-7,CASSEDWGPSSYEQYF,TGTGCCAGCAGTGAGGACTGGGGGCCGAGCTCCTACGAGCAGTACTTC
TRBD2,.,TRBV29-1,TRBJ2-3,CSVQEFGTSGGENTQYF,TGCAGCGTTCAAGAATTTGGGACTAGCGGGGGGGAGAATACGCAGTATTTT
.,.,TRBV12-3/TRBV12-4,TRBJ1-5,CASTTGFDQPQHF,TGTGCCAGCACCACAGGGTTCGATCAGCCCCAGCATTTT
.,.,TRBV3-1/TRBV3-2,TRBJ2-2,CASSQGPASVETTGELFF,TGTGCCAGCAGCCAAGGTCCCGCTAGCGTGGAGACCACCGGGGAGCTGTTTTTT
TRBD1,.,TRBV6-5,TRBJ1-1,CASRQTGGGNTEAFF,TGTGCCAGCAGGCAGACAGGGGGGGGGAACACTGAAGCTTTCTTT
TRBD1,.,TRBV6-5,TRBJ1-6,CASRRTGTGGSPLHF,TGTGCCAGCAGGCGAACCGGGACAGGGGGTTCACCCCTCCACTTT
.,.,TRBV2,TRBJ2-6,CASGAGGLSGANVLTF,TGTGCCAGCGGTGCTGGTGGACTGAGTGGGGCCAACGTCCTGACTTTC
.,.,TRBV6-1,TRBJ1-1,CASSDRALNTEAFF,TGTGCCAGCAGTGACAGGGCGCTGAACACTGAAGCTTTCTTT
.,.,TRBV28,TRBJ2-7,CASSLTSNSYEQYF,TGTGCCAGCAGTTTAACATCCAATTCCTACGAGCAGTACTTC
.,.,TRBV6-5,TRBJ2-3,CASSHRGSTDTQYF,TGTGCCAGCAGTCATAGGGGTAGCACAGATACGCAGTATTTT
.,.,TRBV7-2,TRBJ2-2,CASSPDSYPGELFF,TGTGCCAGCAGCCCCGACAGTTACCCTGGGGAGCTGTTTTTT
.,.,TRBV28,TRBJ2-2,CASSSSYRLTGELFF,TGTGCCAGCAGTTCTTCCTACAGGTTGACCGGGGAGCTGTTTTTT
TRBD1,.,TRBV5-1,TRBJ2-2,CASSPVQGRGGELFF,TGCGCCAGCAGCCCGGTACAGGGGCGAGGCGGGGAGCTGTTTTTT
TRBD2,once,TRBV5-1,TRBJ2-1,CASSSLAGGTNEQFF,TGCGCCAGCAGCTCACTAGCGGGGGGGACCAATGAGCAGTTCTTC
TRBD1,.,TRBV7-2,TRBJ1-2,CASSLSGQIFYGYTF,TGTGCCAGCAGCCTGTCGGGACAGATTTTCTATGGCTACACCTTC
TRBD1,few,TRBV5-1,TRBJ2-1,CASSFTGQTYNEQFF,TGCGCCAGCAGCTTTACGGGACAGACCTACAATGAGCAGTTCTTC
.,.,TRBV7-3,TRBJ1-6,CASSLGAGNNSPLHF,TGTGCCAGCAGCTTAGGGGCGGGGAATAATTCACCCCTCCACTTT
.,.,TRBV7-3,TRBJ2-2,CASSLMKSNTGELFF,TGTGCCAGCAGCTTAATGAAGAGCAACACCGGGGAGCTGTTTTTT
TRBD2,.,TRBV9,TRBJ2-3,CASSVTSGGTDTQYF,TGTGCCAGCAGCGTAACTAGCGGGGGCACAGATACGCAGTATTTT
TRBD1,.,TRBV9,TRBJ2-5,CASSAKDRGPETQYF,TGTGCCAGCAGCGCGAAGGACAGGGGGCCCGAGACCCAGTACTTC
TRBD1,.,TRBV10-3,TRBJ1-1,CAISDTGTGVNTEAFF,TGTGCCATCAGTGACACCGGGACAGGGGTGAACACTGAAGCTTTCTTT
TRBD1,once,TRBV7-3,TRBJ2-2,CASSLSTGTGNTGELFF,TGTGCCAGCAGCTTATCTACCGGGACAGGGAACACCGGGGAGCTGTTTTTT
.,once,TRBV14,TRBJ2-5,CASSQEGVTETQYF,TGTGCCAGCAGCCAAGAAGGGGTTACAGAGACCCAGTACTTC
TRBD1,.,TRBV2,TRBJ1-5,CASRTGITNQPQHF,TGTGCCAGTCGGACAGGGATTACCAATCAGCCCCAGCATTTT